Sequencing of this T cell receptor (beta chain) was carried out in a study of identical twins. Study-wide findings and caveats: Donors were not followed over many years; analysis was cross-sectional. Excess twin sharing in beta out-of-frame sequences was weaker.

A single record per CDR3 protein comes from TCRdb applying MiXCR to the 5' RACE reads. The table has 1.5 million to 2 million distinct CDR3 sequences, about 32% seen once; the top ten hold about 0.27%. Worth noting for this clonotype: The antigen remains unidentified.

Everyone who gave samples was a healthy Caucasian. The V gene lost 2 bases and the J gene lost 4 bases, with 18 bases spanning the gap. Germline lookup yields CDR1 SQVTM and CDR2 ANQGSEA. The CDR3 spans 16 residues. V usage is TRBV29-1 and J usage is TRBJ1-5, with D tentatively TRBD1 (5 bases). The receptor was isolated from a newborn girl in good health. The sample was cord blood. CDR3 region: CSVEPNGQVGNQPQHF. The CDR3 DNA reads TGCAGCGTTGAACCGAACGGACAAGTAGGGAATCAGCCCCAGCATTTT.